The 14 T cell receptor beta chains in this list originate from one sample, sequenced in a study of T cell repertoires in cytomegalovirus infection. TCRdb analysed the reads with MiXCR anew, one entry per CDR3 protein. The sample lists roughly 920,000 distinct CDR3 sequences; 30% to 40% were seen once. The antigens of these receptors remain unknown. The sample here was cultured CD8+ T cells from PBMCs, taken from culture after CMV antigen stimulation. These receptors were collected from a human donor in good health (CMV status not recorded). Some clones in this sample may be carry-over from other donors' samples.

In its sample, this clonotype was seen a few times. The J gene is TRBJ2-3, the V gene TRBV11-2; TRBD1 matches 7 bases. The length of the CDR3 is 19 residues. Looked up from germline, CDR1 is SGHAT and CDR2 is FQNNGV. V lost 5 bases and J lost 0; bases outside the gene matches: 17. For the CDR3, the DNA is TGTGCCAGCAGCCGCAGGGAGAGGTTCGGACAGGCTAGCACAGATACGCAGTATTTT. This sequence encodes CASSRRERFGQASTDTQYF.

This clonotype showed up just a few times. The chain couples TRBV6-2 or TRBV6-3 to TRBJ2-7, with D possibly matching TRBD1 (7 bases). Germline V gene sequence: CDR1 MNHEY, CDR2 SVGEGT. This CDR3 has 15 residues. V lost 2 bases to trimming and J lost 2 bases, with 13 bases between them. In DNA, the CDR3 is TGTGCCAGCAGTTACGGCGGGACAGCGACCTACGAGCAGTACGTC. Amino acids: CASSYGGTATYEQYV.

The chain links TRBV6-2 or TRBV6-3 to TRBJ2-7; weak D call: TRBD1 (5 bases). Trimming stripped 6 bases from V and 1 base from J, with 13 bases between. This CDR3 spans 14 amino acids. Germline CDR1 MNHEY, CDR2 SVGEGT. This chain's CDR3 is CASSPEQASYEQYV. In nucleotides, the CDR3 is TGTGCCAGCAGCCCTGAACAGGCTTCCTACGAGCAGTACGTC.

This chain connects TRBV6-5 to TRBJ1-1; perhaps TRBD1 as D (5 bases). CDR1 and CDR2 from the germline V gene are MNHEY and SVGAGI. This CDR3 contains 16 residues. V was pared by 0 bases and J by 1 base, with 12 bases between. As DNA, the CDR3 is TGTGCCAGCAGTTACTCTGCGACAGTCCGGAACACTGAAGCTTTCTTT. As protein: CASSYSATVRNTEAFF.

This sequence joins TRBV4-3 and TRBJ2-3; D is tentatively TRBD1 or TRBD2 (5 bases each). Deletions cut 0 bases from V and 4 bases from J, with 17 bases between. Looked up from germline, CDR1 is LGHNA and CDR2 is YSLEER. The CDR3 has 17 amino acids. The CDR3 nucleotides are TGCGCCAGCAGCCAAGATCGATCGGGACCCAGTCCAGATACGCAGTATTTT. This gives the protein CASSQDRSGPSPDTQYF.

The chain joins TRBV12-3 or TRBV12-4 to TRBJ2-7, with D hard to call. CDR3 size: 12 residues. The V and J ends lost 6 bases and 2 bases respectively, with 8 bases between them. The CDR3 loop reads CASSPPTYEQYF. The DNA for the CDR3 is TGTGCCAGCAGCCCCCCCACCTACGAGCAGTACTTC.

The chain is built from TRBV5-6 and TRBJ1-1; D is undetermined. The V end was cut by 0 bases, the J end by 5 bases, with 8 bases between. The germline gives CDR1 SGHDT, CDR2 YYEEEE. The CDR3 contains 13 residues. The CDR3 here is CASSLVGETEAFF. The CDR3 DNA follows: TGTGCCAGCAGCTTGGTGGGTGAAACTGAAGCTTTCTTT.

The chain recombines TRBV4-3 with TRBJ2-1; 9 bases agree with TRBD2. The CDR3 is made up of 16 amino acids. Germline lookup yields CDR1 LGHNA and CDR2 YSLEER. J gave up 4 bases and V 0 bases, and 4 bases lay outside the gene matches. The CDR3 sequence: CASSQERAGGYNEQFF. The CDR3 region has the DNA TGCGCCAGCAGCCAAGAAAGAGCGGGGGGTTACAATGAGCAGTTCTTC.

This clonotype was counted at least ten times. The rearrangement links TRBV7-8 to TRBJ2-2, with D maybe TRBD2 (5 bases). The germline gives CDR1 SGHVS, CDR2 FQNEAQ. V was pared by 4 bases and J by 9 bases, with 15 bases between. There are 14 residues in the CDR3. Written as DNA, the CDR3 is TGTGCCAGCAGCTCGCGACTGGGAGTAAGGGAGCTGTTTTTT. Translation: CASSSRLGVRELFF.

This clonotype came up a few times. The rearrangement joins TRBV7-6 to TRBJ2-7; D gene unclear. Germline V gives CDR1 SGHVS, CDR2 FNYEAQ. Trimming took 2 bases from V and 9 from J, leaving 23 bases between them. The CDR3 runs 16 residues. CDR3 protein: CASSLSYGTLHEVQYF. The CDR3 DNA reads as TGTGCCAGCAGCTTATCATACGGAACCTTGCATGAAGTGCAGTACTTC.

This clonotype was detected only a few times. The chain employs TRBV27 and TRBJ1-6, with TRBD1 as a possible D gene (6 bases). V shed 2 bases and J shed 6 bases, with 11 bases lying between them. Per germline, CDR1 MNHEY and CDR2 SMNVEV (reference sequence). CDR3 length: 15 amino acids. This chain's CDR3 is CASSLDSRGNSPLHF. The CDR3 DNA is TGTGCCAGCAGTTTAGACAGCAGGGGTAATTCACCCCTCCACTTT.

The CDR3 is CASSAYGDTGELFF. The CDR3 DNA follows: TGTGCCAGCAGCGCCTACGGGGACACCGGGGAGCTGTTTTTT. V usage is TRBV6-1 and J usage is TRBJ2-2, with TRBD2 as a possible D gene (5 bases). V was shortened by 6 bases and J by 3 bases, with 11 bases between the two germline ends. The CDR3 runs to 14 residues. CDR1 is MNHNS and CDR2 is SASEGT in the germline V gene.

This clonotype was seen a handful of times. The rearrangement links TRBV6-5 to TRBJ1-2; D is unresolved. The CDR3 extends over 14 amino acids. V was clipped by 0 bases and J by 7 bases, with 12 bases between them. Germline CDR1 is MNHEY and CDR2 is SVGAGI. The CDR3, as DNA: TGTGCCAGCAGTTACTCGAGGACTGGGAGTGGCTACACCTTC. Amino acids: CASSYSRTGSGYTF.

The chain combines TRBV4-1 with TRBJ2-1; tentatively, D is TRBD1 (7 bases). The V end lost 5 bases, the J end lost 8 bases, and 25 bases lay between the germline ends. The CDR3 extends over 17 amino acids. Germline lookup yields CDR1 MGHRA and CDR2 YSYEKL. CDR3: CASSLDRTQGGYDEQFF. The CDR3 bases are TGCGCCAGCAGCTTGGACAGGACCCAGGGGGGTTACGATGAGCAGTTCTTC.